Following are 27 T cell receptor beta chains from one sample sequenced in a study of molecular identifiers for immune sequencing clone quantification. TCRdb processed the PCR reads anew with MiXCR; each CDR3 protein has one entry. This sample has 85,000 to 100,000 distinct CDR3 sequences, with 20% to 25% found just once. Sequencing used naive CD8+ T cells from blood, with Jurkat cell RNA spiked in. Indicated subset: FACS-sorted CD8+CD4-CCR7+CD45RA+ naive T cells. Source of these receptors: a human donor in good health. Some libraries in this study had Jurkat cell RNA spiked in.

To note about this clonotype: This sequence may be a read error, since a much larger clone differs from it by one base. The chain combines TRBV7-9 with TRBJ2-1; D is possibly TRBD1 or TRBD2 (6 bases each). Trimming removed 4 bases from V and 1 base from J, with 11 bases in between. This CDR3 comprises 15 residues. Germline CDR1 reads SEHNR; CDR2 reads FQNEAQ (reference sequence). CDR3 loop: CASSSTGTSYNEQFF. The CDR3 DNA sequence: TGTGCCAGCAGCTCAACAGGGACTTCCTACAATGAGCAGTTCTTC.

V is TRBV7-3 and J is TRBJ2-1; 8 bases are a match to TRBD2. Per the germline V gene, CDR1 is SGHTA and CDR2 is FQGTGA. V dropped 2 bases and J dropped 8; count of bases not matched to a gene: 5. The CDR3 has 14 amino acids. Here the CDR3 reads CASSLAGGIHEQFF. The CDR3 DNA follows: TGTGCCAGCAGCTTAGCGGGAGGAATCCATGAGCAGTTCTTC.

A remark on this clonotype: This may be a read error, as it is one base from a much larger clone. V is TRBV20-1 and J is TRBJ2-7, with D possibly being TRBD2 (5 bases). Per germline, CDR1 DFQATT and CDR2 SNEGSKA (reference sequence). This CDR3 has 12 amino acids. The CDR3 sequence: CSAREVTYERYF. DNA of the CDR3: TGCAGTGCTAGGGAGGTTACCTACGAGCGGTACTTC.

The chain is built from TRBV7-9 and TRBJ1-1; 8 nucleotides line up with TRBD1. Germline V gene lookup returns CDR1 SEHNR and CDR2 FQNEAQ (reference sequence). The CDR3 is 14 residues long. V lost 5 bases and J lost 3; bases outside the gene matches: 5. This CDR3 reads CASSPVTGDTEAFF. DNA for the CDR3: TGTGCCAGCAGCCCTGTGACAGGGGACACTGAAGCTTTCTTT.

There are many counts of this clonotype. V and J are TRBV7-6 and TRBJ2-3, with 8 bases that match TRBD2. The CDR3 is 24 residues long. From germline, CDR1 is SGHVS and CDR2 FNYEAQ. J lost 2 bases, V lost 4 bases, and 32 bases had no gene match. The CDR3 DNA sequence: TGTGCCAGCAGCTCCTCCCGATTACCCCTCCACGGAACGGGAGGGGATCCCCCCACAGATACGCAGTATTTT. Translating gives CASSSSRLPLHGTGGDPPTDTQYF.

This rearrangement joins TRBV28 to TRBJ2-2; TRBD2 matches 8 bases. The V segment lost 5 bases and the J segment 7 bases; nucleotides outside the gene matches: 12. From germline, CDR1 is MDHEN and CDR2 SYDVKM. This CDR3 spans 16 amino acids. CDR3 nucleotides: TGTGCCAGCAGTCTTACCGGGAGGGCCCTGGGCGGGGAGCTGTTTTTT. Residues: CASSLTGRALGGELFF.

In the case of this clonotype: It may be a read error: a sequence one base away is much more abundant. No conserved phenylalanine or tryptophan is present at the end of the CDR3, so a read error is the likely explanation. The V gene is TRBV12-3 or TRBV12-4, the J gene TRBJ1-2, with no clear D. The CDR3 length is 15 residues. V lost 6 bases and J lost 4, with 18 bases in between. CDR3 loop: CASSLDPNNAYGYTL. In DNA form, the CDR3 reads TGTGCCAGCAGCCTCGACCCCAACAACGCCTATGGCTACACCCTC.

There are many counts of this clonotype. The chain recombines TRBV7-2 with TRBJ1-3, with D hard to call. Looked up from germline, CDR1 is SGHTA and CDR2 is FQGNSA. Trimming took off 4 bases at V and 8 bases at J, with 9 bases between the two ends. The CDR3 length is 12 residues. CDR3 coding DNA: TGTGCCAGCAGCTCGTTACTAGACACCATATATTTT. It yields the protein CASSSLLDTIYF.

Many counts were recorded for this clonotype. CDR3 sequence reads: CASSLGGTYNEQFF. The CDR3 DNA sequence: TGTGCCAGCAGTTTAGGTGGGACCTACAATGAGCAGTTCTTC. The chain carries TRBV12-3 or TRBV12-4 and TRBJ2-1; D ambiguous. The V end lost 1 base, the J end lost 2 bases, and 6 bases lay between the germline ends. This CDR3 region has 14 residues.

This clonotype was detected many times. This chain connects TRBV19 to TRBJ1-1; 12 positions match TRBD1. The ends lost 11 bases at V and 1 base at J; junction bases unmatched: 11. The CDR3 extends over 16 amino acids. Germline V gene lookup returns CDR1 LNHDA and CDR2 SQIVND (reference sequence). CDR3 residues: CASARDRGLWNTEAFF. Written as DNA, the CDR3 is TGTGCCTCTGCGAGGGACAGGGGGCTTTGGAACACTGAAGCTTTCTTT.

A word on this clonotype: This could be a read error, since a much larger clone is one nucleotide away. The CDR3 region is CASSPRGAGTSPNEQFF. CDR3 bases: TGCGCCAGCAGCCCCCGGGGAGCGGGCACCTCACCCAATGAGCAGTTCTTC. V and J are TRBV5-1 and TRBJ2-1, with D possibly TRBD2 on 6 matching bases. The CDR3 extends over 17 amino acids. Germline CDR1 SGHRS, CDR2 YFSETQ. V was pared by 4 bases and J by 6 bases, with 23 bases between.

This clonotype turned up a few times. The chain has TRBV19 and TRBJ2-4; 9 nucleotides line up with TRBD1. The ends lost 10 bases at V and 1 base at J; junction bases unmatched: 5. Germline V CDR1 and CDR2: LNHDA, SQIVND (reference sequence). The CDR3 contains 14 residues. DNA for the CDR3: TGTGCCACGAGGGACAGGGACGCCAAAAACATTCAGTACTTC. Residues: CATRDRDAKNIQYF. The full variable domain, its missing parts supplied by reference TRBV19 and TRBJ2-4, is DGGITQSPKYLFRKEGQNVTLSCEQNLNHDAMYWYRQDPGQGLRLIYYSQIVNDFQKGDIAEGYSVSREKKESFPLTVTSAQKNPTAFYLCATRDRDAKNIQYFGAGTRLSVL.

On this clonotype itself: One base away lies a much larger clone, so this may be a sequencing read error. The chain employs TRBV7-9 and TRBJ2-2, with a possible D match to TRBD2 (7 bases). In germline, CDR1 is SEHNR, CDR2 FQNEAQ (reference sequence). The CDR3 runs 15 residues. Here the CDR3 DNA reads TGTGCCGGCAGTTCCGCGGGGGCGCTGTCCGGGGAGCTGTTTTTT. As protein: CAGSSAGALSGELFF.

This clonotype was found many times. The chain is built from TRBV4-3 and TRBJ2-7, with 7 bases that match TRBD1. Looked up from germline, CDR1 is LGHNA and CDR2 is YSLEER. The CDR3 is made up of 17 amino acids. V shed 4 bases and J 3 bases; nucleotides not matched to a gene: 15. The CDR3 sequence is CASSPEWPGQSFYEQYF. CDR3 bases: TGCGCCAGCAGCCCAGAATGGCCGGGACAGAGTTTCTACGAGCAGTACTTC.

The rearrangement uses TRBV6-4 and TRBJ2-1, with unresolved D. The V gene's germline CDR1 is MRHNA and CDR2 SNTAGT. This CDR3 spans 15 amino acids. V was trimmed by 6 bases and J by 0 bases, leaving 12 bases between them. DNA of the CDR3: TGTGCCAGCAGGCCTGACCGGAGCTCCTACAATGAGCAGTTCTTC. Its translation: CASRPDRSSYNEQFF.

About this clonotype itself: A much larger clone is a single base away; this may be a read error. The CDR3 reads CASSLDGGWYEHYF. The DNA of the CDR3 is TGTGCCAGCAGCTTGGACGGGGGCTGGTACGAGCACTACTTC. The chain is built from TRBV5-5 and TRBJ2-7; D may match TRBD1 or TRBD2 (6 bases each). The CDR3 contains 14 residues. Germline V gene data show CDR1 as SGHKS and CDR2 as YYEKEE (reference sequence).

In its sample, this clonotype was seen many times. This chain joins TRBV19 and TRBJ2-3; weak D call: TRBD1 (6 bases). Trimming shortened V by 3 bases and J by 7 bases, and 8 bases separated the two germline ends. The length of the CDR3 is 12 residues. Germline V CDR1 and CDR2: LNHDA, SQIVND (reference sequence). CDR3 DNA sequence: TGTGCCAGTAGTATGGGGGCACATACGCAGTATTTT. This encodes CASSMGAHTQYF.

In this sample, this clonotype turned up many times. V is TRBV5-5 and J is TRBJ2-5, with D possibly being TRBD1 (6 bases). Between the trimmed V and J ends, which lost 0 bases and 0 bases, there was a span of 9 bases. The germline V gene has CDR1 SGHKS and CDR2 YYEKEE (reference sequence). The CDR3 has 15 residues. CDR3 coding DNA: TGTGCCAGCAGCTTGGGCCCAGGGGACCAAGAGACCCAGTACTTC. Translated, it gives CASSLGPGDQETQYF.

For this clonotype: With a much larger clone just one base away, this may be a read error. The chain uses TRBV5-6 and TRBJ2-7, with unresolved D. Trimming removed 4 bases from V and 2 bases from J, with 10 bases in between. Germline V gene sequence: CDR1 SGHDT, CDR2 YYEEEE. CDR3 length: 13 amino acids. The CDR3 here is CASSPTAPYEQYF. For the CDR3, the DNA is TGTGCCAGCAGCCCGACTGCCCCCTACGAGCAGTACTTC.

Concerning this clonotype itself: A much larger clone differs by one base, so this may be a read error. This likely comes from a read error, as the CDR3 has no conserved phenylalanine or tryptophan at its end. The chain carries TRBV5-1 and TRBJ2-2, with D unclear. V was trimmed by 5 bases and J by 1 base, leaving 9 bases between them. Germline V gene data show CDR1 as SGHRS and CDR2 as YFSETQ. CDR3 length: 14 amino acids. CDR3 sequence: CASSFDKNTGELFV. The CDR3 bases are TGCGCCAGCAGTTTCGACAAGAACACCGGGGAGCTGTTTGTT.

As concerns this clonotype: A much larger clone lies one base from this, so it may be a read error. The chain joins TRBV27 to TRBJ2-7, with 10 bases fitting TRBD1. With V trimmed by 4 bases and J by 4 bases, 7 bases remained unmatched. CDR1 and CDR2 (germline): MNHEY, SMNVEV (reference sequence). The CDR3 extends over 15 amino acids. DNA of the CDR3: TGTGCCAGCAGTTACGCGACAGGGGGCTTATACGAGCAGTACTTC. Its protein is CASSYATGGLYEQYF.

This clonotype was recorded at least ten times. The chain recombines TRBV5-5 with TRBJ2-7, with 13 bases fitting TRBD2. V gave up 4 bases and J gave up 2 bases; unmatched junction bases: 9. Germline CDR1 SGHKS, CDR2 YYEKEE (reference sequence). The CDR3 is 17 amino acids. The CDR3 DNA is TGTGCCAGCAGCATACTCAGGACTAGCGGGAGAACCTACGAGCAGTACTTC. It yields the protein CASSILRTSGRTYEQYF. The variable domain in full, completed from reference TRBV5-5 and TRBJ2-7, reads DAGVTQSPTHLIKTRGQQVTLRCSPISGHKSVSWYQQVLGQGPQFIFQYYEKEERGRGNFPDRFSARQFPNYSSELNVNALLLGDSALYLCASSILRTSGRTYEQYFGPGTRLTVT.

The V call is TRBV14, the J call TRBJ2-1; the D gene could be TRBD1 or TRBD2 (6 bases each). Germline CDR1 and CDR2: SGHDN and FVKESK. CDR3 length: 17 residues. V was cut by 0 bases and J by 0 bases, with 12 bases left in between. The CDR3 loop is CASSQDPGASSYNEQFF. Written as DNA, the CDR3 is TGTGCCAGCAGCCAAGATCCGGGGGCGAGCTCCTACAATGAGCAGTTCTTC.

Concerning this clonotype: One base away lies a much larger clone, so this may be a sequencing read error. The J gene is TRBJ2-7, the V gene TRBV6-5, with TRBD1 matching 10 bases. CDR1 and CDR2 from the germline V gene are MNHEY and SVGAGI. The V gene end was trimmed by 2 bases and the J gene end by 5 bases; junction bases not matched to a gene: 9. The CDR3 is 16 amino acids. The CDR3 nucleotides are TGTGCCAGCAGTTACGCGACAGGGGGCGGGGAGGACGAGCAGTACTTC. It translates to CASSYATGGGEDEQYF.

A word on this clonotype: A much larger clone lies a single base off, so this may be a read error. This chain connects TRBV3-1 to TRBJ1-2; D gene ambiguous. This CDR3 is 16 amino acids long. Trimming shortened V by 2 bases and J by 4 bases, and 17 bases separated the two germline ends. Per germline, CDR1 LGHDT and CDR2 YNNKEL (reference sequence). The CDR3: CASSQWEGSTIYGYTF. Written as DNA, the CDR3 is TGTGCCAGCAGCCAATGGGAGGGAAGCACTATCTATGGCTACACCTTC.

In its sample, this clonotype was seen many times. The genes are TRBV4-3 and TRBJ2-6; D might be TRBD2 (6 bases). Between the trimmed V and J ends, which lost 1 base and 0 bases, there was a span of 16 bases. The germline gives CDR1 LGHNA, CDR2 YSLEER. The CDR3 covers 19 residues. CDR3 amino acids: CASSQARGYASSGANVLTF. The CDR3 region has the DNA TGCGCCAGCAGCCAAGCGCGGGGTTACGCCAGCTCTGGGGCCAACGTCCTGACTTTC.

On this clonotype itself: One base away lies a much larger clone, so this may be a sequencing read error. The chain recombines TRBV7-6 with TRBJ2-5, with 8 bases identical to TRBD2. This CDR3 spans 15 amino acids. The germline CDR1 and CDR2 sequences are SGHVS and FNYEAQ. The CDR3 here is CASSAAAGGSESQYF. The CDR3 bases are TGTGCCAGCAGCGCCGCCGCGGGAGGTTCAGAGTCCCAGTACTTC.